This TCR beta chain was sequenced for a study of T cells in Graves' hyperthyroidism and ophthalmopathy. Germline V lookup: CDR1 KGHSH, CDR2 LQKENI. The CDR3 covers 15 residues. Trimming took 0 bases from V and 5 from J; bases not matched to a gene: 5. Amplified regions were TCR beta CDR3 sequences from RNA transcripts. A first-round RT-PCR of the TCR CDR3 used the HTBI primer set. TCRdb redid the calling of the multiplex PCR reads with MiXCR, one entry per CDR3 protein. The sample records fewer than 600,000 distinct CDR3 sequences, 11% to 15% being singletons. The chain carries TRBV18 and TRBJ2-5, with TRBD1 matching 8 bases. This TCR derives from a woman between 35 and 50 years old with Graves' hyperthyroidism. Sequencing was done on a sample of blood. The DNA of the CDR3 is TGTGCCAGCTCACCACCGGCAGGGGGCCAGGAGACCCAGTACTTC. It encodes CASSPPAGGQETQYF.